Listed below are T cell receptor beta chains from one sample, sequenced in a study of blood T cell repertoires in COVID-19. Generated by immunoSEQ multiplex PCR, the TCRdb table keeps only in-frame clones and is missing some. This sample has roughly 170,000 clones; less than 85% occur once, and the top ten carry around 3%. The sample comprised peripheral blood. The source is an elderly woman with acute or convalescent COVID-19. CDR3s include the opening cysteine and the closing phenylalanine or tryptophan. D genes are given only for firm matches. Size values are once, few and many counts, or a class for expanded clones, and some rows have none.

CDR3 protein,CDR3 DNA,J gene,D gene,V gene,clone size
CASSIRSDTEAFF,TGTGCCAGTAGTATCAGGTCCGACACTGAAGCTTTCTTT,TRBJ1-1,.,TRBV19,.
CASSSLTGGRETQYF,TGTGCCAGCAGTTCCCTGACAGGGGGCAGGGAGACCCAGTACTTC,TRBJ2-5,TRBD1,TRBV6-5,.
CATSDTGTNPHYGYTF,TGTGCCACCAGTGATACTGGGACAAACCCTCACTATGGCTACACCTTC,TRBJ1-2,.,TRBV24-1,.
CASSLGQGYSPLHF,TGTGCCAGCAGTTTAGGGCAGGGATATTCACCCCTCCACTTT,TRBJ1-6,.,TRBV28,many
CAWSTGRGLYEQYF,TGTGCCTGGAGTACCGGCAGGGGGCTCTACGAGCAGTACTTC,TRBJ2-7,TRBD1,TRBV30,many
CASSYGGYEQYF,TGTGCCAGCAGCTACGGGGGGTACGAGCAGTACTTC,TRBJ2-7,TRBD2,TRBV7-9,.
CSVSGNEQFF,TGCAGCGTTAGCGGCAATGAGCAGTTCTTC,TRBJ2-1,.,TRBV29-1,few
CASSLQTGQINGELFF,TGTGCCAGCTCCCTCCAAACGGGACAGATTAACGGGGAGCTGTTTTTT,TRBJ2-2,TRBD1,TRBV18,.
CASSSDRGYLGAFF,TGTGCCAGCAGTTCGGACAGGGGATACCTTGGAGCTTTCTTT,TRBJ1-1,TRBD1,TRBV5-6,.
CASSESIGGGTEAFF,TGCGCCAGCAGTGAGTCAATAGGAGGAGGCACTGAAGCTTTCTTT,TRBJ1-1,.,TRBV10-1,few
CASSERLTEAFF,TGCGCCAGCAGTGAGCGACTCACTGAAGCTTTCTTT,TRBJ1-1,.,TRBV10-1,few
CASSLGPSADTQYF,TGTGCCAGCAGCTTAGGACCTAGCGCAGATACGCAGTATTTT,TRBJ2-3,.,TRBV7-2,.
CASRRDRGDSPLHF,TGTGCCAGCAGGAGAGACAGGGGGGATTCACCCCTCCACTTT,TRBJ1-6,TRBD1,TRBV28,once
CASSDFTRQYF,TGTGCCAGCAGTGATTTTACACGGCAGTACTTC,TRBJ2-7,.,TRBV6-1,.
CASRTGLAGGTDTQYF,TGTGCCAGCAGAACGGGACTAGCGGGGGGCACAGATACGCAGTATTTT,TRBJ2-3,TRBD2,TRBV2,.
CASRSGYYNEQFF,TGCGCCAGCCGCTCCGGGTACTACAATGAGCAGTTCTTC,TRBJ2-1,.,TRBV5-1,.
CASSGGTSAEQYF,TGCGCCAGCAGCGGAGGAACGTCGGCCGAGCAGTACTTC,TRBJ2-7,.,TRBV4-3,.
CASSTYTSGAKETQYF,TGTGCCAGCAGTACCTACACTAGCGGTGCTAAAGAGACCCAGTACTTC,TRBJ2-5,TRBD2,TRBV27,.
CASSLSSGNDGELFF,TGCGCCAGCAGTCTTTCTAGCGGGAATGACGGGGAGCTGTTTTTT,TRBJ2-2,TRBD2,TRBV10-1,.
CASSSPAATYEQYF,TGTGCCAGCAGTTCCCCAGCGGCTACCTACGAGCAGTACTTC,TRBJ2-7,.,TRBV28,.
CASSYRDFKNIQYF,TGTGCCAGCAGTTACCGGGACTTCAAAAACATTCAGTACTTC,TRBJ2-4,.,TRBV6-2/TRBV6-3,.
CASSKRETHTGELFF,TGTGCCAGCAGCAAACGGGAGACCCACACCGGGGAGCTGTTTTTT,TRBJ2-2,.,TRBV3-1/TRBV3-2,.
CATQGGGRTEAFF,TGTGCCACCCAAGGCGGGGGGAGGACTGAAGCTTTCTTT,TRBJ1-1,.,TRBV2,.
CASSLPPNQPQHF,TGTGCCAGCAGTTTACCCCCAAATCAGCCCCAGCATTTT,TRBJ1-5,.,TRBV12-3/TRBV12-4,.
CASSIQGLRNTEAFF,TGTGCCAGTAGTATCCAAGGACTCAGGAACACTGAAGCTTTCTTT,TRBJ1-1,.,TRBV19,.
CASSKTGGGQPQHF,TGTGCCAGTAGTAAGACAGGGGGGGGTCAGCCCCAGCATTTT,TRBJ1-5,TRBD1,TRBV19,many